This is a list of T cell receptor beta chains from one sample in a study of T cell repertoires in cytomegalovirus infection. Each CDR3 protein gets one entry after TCRdb re-called the reads with MiXCR. The data hold approximately 320,000 distinct CDR3 sequences, with more than 8% observed a single time. Specimen: PBMCs. Receptors originate from a human donor in good health (CMV status not recorded). Some clones in this sample may be carry-over from other donors' samples. Both conserved end residues are part of each CDR3. A D gene is named only where the DNA matches it firmly. Some rows mark clone size as missing; the rest say once, few, many or name a class of expanded clone.

J gene | clone size | D gene | V gene | CDR3 protein | CDR3 DNA
TRBJ2-3 | . | . | TRBV5-6 | CASSFLGRTDTQYF | TGTGCCAGCAGCTTTCTGGGGCGCACAGATACGCAGTATTTT
TRBJ1-5 | many | TRBD1 | TRBV12-3/TRBV12-4 | CASSNTQGVQPQHF | TGTGCCAGCAGTAACACACAGGGGGTTCAGCCCCAGCATTTT
TRBJ2-7 | many | . | TRBV7-3 | CASSLTPPVRGSFYEQYF | TGTGCCAGCAGCTTAACCCCGCCGGTTCGGGGGAGTTTCTACGAGCAGTACTTC
TRBJ1-2 | . | . | TRBV28 | CASSLPGAGYYGYTF | TGTGCCAGCAGTCTCCCAGGAGCGGGGTACTATGGCTACACCTTC
TRBJ2-7 | . | . | TRBV4-1 | CASSQDSHEQYF | TGTGCCAGCAGCCAAGATTCCCACGAGCAGTACTTC
TRBJ1-2 | many | . | TRBV7-2 | CASTLGRTNYGYTF | TGTGCCAGCACCCTGGGACGGACTAACTATGGCTACACCTTC
TRBJ1-2 | . | . | TRBV6-2/TRBV6-3 | CASSYLGNYGYTF | TGTGCCAGCAGTTACCTGGGTAACTATGGCTACACCTTC
TRBJ1-4 | many | . | TRBV7-2 | CASSLHSGTVLWSNEKLFF | TGTGCCAGCAGCTTACACTCGGGCACCGTCCTTTGGTCTAATGAAAAACTGTTTTTT
TRBJ1-1 | many | . | TRBV7-9 | CASSFAKTGENEAFF | TGTGCCAGCAGCTTCGCGAAGACAGGCGAGAACGAAGCTTTCTTT
TRBJ2-1 | few | TRBD2 | TRBV20-1 | CSARKLAGGRTYNEQFF | TGCAGTGCTAGGAAGCTAGCGGGAGGAAGGACCTACAATGAGCAGTTCTTC
TRBJ2-2 | . | . | TRBV5-6 | CASSSEGFANTGELFF | TGTGCCAGCAGCTCTGAGGGGTTTGCGAACACCGGGGAGCTGTTTTTT
TRBJ2-1 | many | . | TRBV28 | CASSLATSYNEQFF | TGTGCCAGCAGTTTAGCAACCTCCTACAATGAGCAGTTCTTC
TRBJ2-7 | . | . | TRBV6-2/TRBV6-3 | CASSPSGQIGQYF | TGTGCCAGCAGCCCTTCTGGACAGATCGGGCAGTACTTC
TRBJ2-7 | many | . | TRBV6-2/TRBV6-3 | CASSYSNLNYEQYF | TGTGCCAGCAGTTACTCGAATCTCAACTACGAGCAGTACTTC
TRBJ2-4 | few | . | TRBV19 | CASSIGVVNIQYF | TGTGCCAGTAGTATTGGGGTGGTAAACATTCAGTACTTC
TRBJ2-2 | . | . | TRBV11-2 | CASSLVGLGPISTGELFF | TGTGCCAGCAGCTTAGTAGGTCTAGGGCCGATCTCCACCGGGGAGCTGTTTTTT
TRBJ1-1 | many | . | TRBV6-1 | CASSPLLRQGRTEAFF | TGTGCCAGCAGTCCCCTCTTAAGGCAGGGTCGCACTGAAGCTTTCTTT
TRBJ1-6 | . | . | TRBV9 | CASSVGRVISPLHF | TGTGCCAGCAGCGTAGGGCGAGTCATATCACCCCTCCACTTT
TRBJ2-7 | many | TRBD2 | TRBV7-2 | CASSPTSGGFYEQYF | TGTGCCAGCAGCCCTACTAGCGGGGGGTTCTACGAGCAGTACTTC
TRBJ1-5 | many | . | TRBV19 | CASKMRGLGNQPQHF | TGTGCCAGTAAAATGAGGGGTTTGGGCAATCAGCCCCAGCATTTT
TRBJ2-3 | few | . | TRBV7-2 | CASSAPIILNTQYF | TGTGCCAGCAGCGCACCAATAATTTTGAATACGCAGTATTTT
TRBJ2-6 | many | . | TRBV7-2 | CASSLAGPHNVLTF | TGTGCCAGCAGCTTAGCAGGTCCACACAACGTCCTGACTTTC
TRBJ2-3 | . | TRBD1 | TRBV7-2 | CASSLRGPQTRTDTQYF | TGTGCCAGCAGCTTAAGGGGGCCCCAAACACGCACAGATACGCAGTATTTT
TRBJ2-2 | few | . | TRBV7-3 | CASSLVPNPGELFF | TGTGCCAGCAGCTTAGTGCCAAATCCTGGGGAGCTGTTTTTT
TRBJ2-7 | . | . | TRBV7-2 | CASSFREGYELYF | TGTGCCAGCAGCTTTAGAGAGGGCTACGAGCTGTACTTC
TRBJ2-4 | few | . | TRBV6-2/TRBV6-3 | CASSRRGEAYYF | TGTGCCAGCAGCCGCAGGGGGGAGGCCTATTACTTC
TRBJ1-2 | many | TRBD1 | TRBV5-6 | CASSFDRGEGYTF | TGTGCCAGCAGCTTCGACAGGGGGGAAGGCTACACCTTC
TRBJ2-1 | many | . | TRBV6-1 | CASSPLREQFF | TGTGCCAGCAGTCCCCTCAGAGAGCAGTTCTTC
TRBJ1-2 | few | . | TRBV4-2 | CASSQDRQGQYGYTF | TGTGCCAGCAGCCAAGATCGTCAGGGCCAGTATGGCTACACCTTC
TRBJ1-1 | . | TRBD1 | TRBV10-2 | CASLGTGGTEAFF | TGCGCCAGCCTCGGGACAGGGGGCACTGAAGCTTTCTTT
TRBJ2-3 | . | . | TRBV28 | CASSPTFTDTQYF | TGTGCCAGCAGTCCAACCTTCACAGATACGCAGTATTTT